This entry concerns a single TCR beta chain. The antigen is unknown. This entry comes from a study of shared clonotypes between healthy human individuals. Study-wide results and limits: Estimated clonotype richness was generally higher in naive than memory subsets.

Clones were read by immunoSEQ multiplex PCR, and TCRdb kept only the in-frame ones, dropping some. The sample holds about 2.5 million clones, 92% seen once. Subsets obtained from CD4+ cells comprised CD45RA+ naive and CD45RA-negative memory cells. This sequence originates from a man younger than 30 in good health. Some clones in this sample may be carry-over from other donors' samples. What was sequenced was naive CD4+ T cells from PBMCs. Subset noted: CD45RA+ positively selected.

The CDR3 sequence is CASSVEAALNTEAFF. As DNA, the CDR3 is TGTGCCAGCAGCGTAGAGGCAGCTTTGAACACTGAAGCTTTCTTT. The chain has TRBV9 and TRBJ1-1; no reliable D call. The CDR3 covers 15 residues. Looked up from germline, CDR1 is SGDLS and CDR2 is YYNGEE. V was cut by 0 bases and J by 0 bases, with 9 bases left in between.